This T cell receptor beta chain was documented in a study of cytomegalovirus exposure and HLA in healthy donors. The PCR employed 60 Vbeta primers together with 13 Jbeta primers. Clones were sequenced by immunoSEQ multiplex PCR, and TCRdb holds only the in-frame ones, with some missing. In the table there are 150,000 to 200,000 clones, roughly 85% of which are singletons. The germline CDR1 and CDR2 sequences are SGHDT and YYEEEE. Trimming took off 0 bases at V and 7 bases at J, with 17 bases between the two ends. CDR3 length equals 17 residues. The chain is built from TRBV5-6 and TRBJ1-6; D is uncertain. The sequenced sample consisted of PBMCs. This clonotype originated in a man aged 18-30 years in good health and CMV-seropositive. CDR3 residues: CASSLDRTIRSNSPLHF. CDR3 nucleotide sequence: TGTGCCAGCAGCTTGGATCGCACTATAAGGTCAAATTCACCCCTCCACTTT.